This TCR beta chain was profiled in a study of cytomegalovirus exposure and HLA in healthy donors (TCRdb year 2017). Some background on the complete study: An earlier analysis of approximately 590 of the donors reported 250 to 300 Gb of sequence data and some 120 million unique TCR beta sequences from 190 million or so T cells. An early release covering more than 500 HLA-typed donors comprised approximately 290 gigabases of sequencing data and 65 million to 100 million unique TCR sequences. Of the 300 to 500 genotyped donors, less than 85% were placed in the genetic ancestry cluster associated with self-reported Caucasian donors. The study was designed to test whether signatures of past pathogen exposure could be identified by cataloging public T cell receptors. Using immunosequencing, the study profiled T cell repertoires from about 650 subjects and related those repertoires to cytomegalovirus serostatus. A separate validation cohort of roughly 130 different subjects was used in addition to the roughly 720-subject first cohort. The study combined high-throughput TCR immunosequencing, statistical association of individual TCRs with disease status, and machine learning to predict cytomegalovirus infection status. To study patterns of TCR occurrence, a later analysis re-analyzed previously published TCR beta repertoires from around 700 donors and added high-resolution HLA genotyping. Rather than using new phenotypic data, the later analysis identified candidate immune exposures from TCR beta sequences and from how often those sequences occurred across donors. In an earlier analysis of 500 to 650 of the donors, high-throughput TCR beta sequencing was used to judge whether each TCR beta V gene segment behaved as functional or pseudogenic. Alongside the repertoire data, information on donor age, sex, ethnicity and CMV serostatus was compiled. A later genetic analysis took genome-wide SNP genotypes for 398 of the 666 donors and used that subset as a discovery cohort. Every repertoire in the discovery cohort had been generated on one and the same sequencing platform. HLA typing included class I and class II loci at four-digit resolution. The number of donors typed differed by locus, with about 629-630 for A, B, C, DRB1 and DQB1, roughly 520 for DQA1, 606 for DPA1, and around 430 for DPB1. Because of strong linkage in the cohort, five DR-DQ haplotypes were treated as single units for association and clustering. Among 300 to 500 genotyped donors of the cohort, an average of approximately 240,000 unique TCR beta nucleotide sequences was sequenced per donor, of which approximately 18% were non-productive. Summary of the overall study and its limitations: A cluster of highly shared sequence variants was judged likely to represent a technical artifact of the sequencing pipeline. In both the original and validation cohorts, the classifier was reported to diagnose cytomegalovirus status with high specificity and sensitivity. In this cohort, only TCR beta chains were sequenced, and detectable features were limited by the absence of alpha or paired-chain data. When HLA alleles, especially DR and DQ, strongly co-occurred, TCR associations were difficult to assign to individual alleles. Because the 87-base-pair reads could not distinguish some IMGT-functional V segments, including TRBV6-2 and TRBV6-3, those segments were excluded. Across donors, most TCR sequences were observed very rarely, whereas some public TCRs were present in many individuals. In vitro tests confirmed that three of the cytomegalovirus-associated TCR beta chains recognize cytomegalovirus antigens. In a later analysis, HLA-associated TCR beta chains were found to be more clonally expanded and to have lower generation probabilities than equally common non-associated chains. In an earlier analysis of around 600 of the donors, most TCR beta V segments appeared in productive rearrangements about 90% or about 30% of the time, broadly matching IMGT annotations. According to a later analysis, parvovirus B19, influenza, CMV and Epstein-Barr virus appeared linked to several top co-occurrence clusters. Correlated functional status among segregating V segments might reflect linkage disequilibrium, but an unknown experimental factor could not be ruled out. A further reported finding was that TCR beta sequences accurately predicted the HLA-A and HLA-B alleles for most subjects in the first cohort. Most CMV-associated TCR beta chains appeared to be HLA-restricted in a later analysis, and the HLA associations seemed to be driven largely by CMV exposure. An association between a missense DCLRE1C variant and V-gene and J-gene trimming of TCR beta chains was found in a later genetic analysis and replicated in an independent cohort. Immune exposure information for the cohort was limited to CMV serostatus. In a later analysis, TCR association rates were found to vary across HLA loci, with the most associated TCRs seen for DRB1 alleles and the fewest for HLA-C alleles. Because HLA typing was unavailable for some donors at each locus, only the typed subset was used in association tests. At a false discovery rate of 0.05, a later analysis linked some 18,000 TCR beta sequences to specific HLA alleles. Sequencing depth was assumed to be roughly uniform across donors in the presence/absence analyses, though that assumption may not hold. According to the authors, the approach could potentially be generalized to other disease states and immunological phenotypes. The earlier analysis of about 600 of the donors excluded some 15 rarely observed V segments, including chromosome 9 orphons, because counts were too low. The study listed approximately 150 TCR beta chains as associated with cytomegalovirus. A later genetic analysis reported fewer N-insertions in productive TCRs among donors in an Asian-associated ancestry cluster than the approximately 700-donor mean.

With respect to this clone: The target of this receptor is not known. The sample holds no much larger clone one base away, and base qualities are not on file.

The library relied on the immunoSEQ multiplex PCR assay. The multiplex PCR relied on a mix of 60 forward primers for TCR Vbeta segments and 13 reverse primers for TCR Jbeta segments. A multiplex PCR assay on genomic DNA amplified the CDR3 region of rearranged TCR beta genes. The amplified TCR beta libraries were sequenced on the Illumina HiSeq System as 87-base-pair reads. On the study's bioinformatics: Across the 670 or so repertoires, a later analysis counted 80 million or so unique TCR beta chains, roughly 11 million of which were shared by at least two donors. Raw reads were error-corrected and collapsed into unique sequences by a nearest-neighbor algorithm in which closely related sequences were merged to remove PCR and sequencing errors. To assign V, D and J gene segments, CDR3 sequences were aligned to IMGT reference sequences. Each retained sequence needed at least a six-nucleotide match to both a V gene segment and a J gene segment. A rearrangement was called productive if the CDR3 had no stop codons and remained in frame with V and J, and every other rearrangement was called non-productive. CDR3 was defined by IMGT convention, running from the second conserved V-encoded cysteine to the conserved J-encoded phenylalanine. The earlier analysis of 500 to 650 of the donors excluded any sequence lacking an unambiguous match to a single V gene segment. An earlier analysis of some 610 of the donors called V segments functional above 56.7% productive rearrangements and segregating when the between-donor standard deviation exceeded 5%. A statistical classification framework was developed to diagnose cytomegalovirus status using the catalog of TCR beta chain sequences. In a later analysis, TCR nucleotide sequences were compared against IMGT/GENE-DB human TR gene sequences so that V and J genes could be assigned. Using the TCRdist pipeline, a later analysis assigned CDR3 sequences along with most-parsimonious VDJ recombination scenarios. In a later analysis, each TCR beta chain was defined by its CDR3 amino acid sequence together with its V-gene family, and reads without a unique V-gene family were excluded. As a way to deal with suspected cross-contamination and a sequencing artifact, a later analysis dropped 450 to 600 nucleotide sequences that were highly shared and had low generation probability. A later analysis calculated a clonal expansion index for each public chain from normalized within-repertoire ranks of inferred template counts. In a later analysis, generation probabilities were computed using a VDJ recombination model fitted to out-of-frame rearrangements, and the results were checked against IGoR. Hypergeometric tests were used in a later analysis to score TCR-TCR, TCR-HLA and TCR-CMV co-occurrence, with a repertoire-size bias correction applied to the TCR pairs. False discovery rates were estimated in a later analysis by permuting HLA or CMV assignments 20 times. In a later analysis, co-occurring TCRs were grouped using DBSCAN, and TCRdist sequence similarity was added for clustering within HLA-allele-positive subsets. Repertoires with fewer than 30,000 or more than 120,000 public chains were left out of co-occurrence clustering, as were five repertoires with anomalous nucleotide sharing. TCRdb limited this immuneACCESS table to in-frame rearrangements with V and J called. A share of clones is missing; checked studies link under half to unresolved V genes, and the rest is unexplained. Clonal size and the V and J genes are those of that table, whereas D and trimming came from the DNA. This sample has roughly 100,000 clones in its table, and 75% to 90% of those were observed once. Of the sample, about 3.7% falls within the top ten clones.

Taken from cysteine to phenylalanine, the CDR3 has 17 residues. Just the 51-base CDR3 DNA is kept, in frame starting at base 1. CDR1 and CDR2 (SGHAT, FQNNGV) derive from the germline V gene. Relative to germline, V is 3 bases shorter and J is 0 bases shorter, with 14 bases between their ends. The cohort consisted of more than 650 healthy bone marrow donors. All cohort members were sampled while nominally healthy, although unrecorded immune exposures were likely present. The donor tested CMV seronegative, placing the donor among the roughly 340 seronegative members of the cohort. A peripheral blood sample was provided by each donor, and peripheral blood mononuclear cells were used for TCR beta sequencing. The Qiagen DNeasy Blood Extraction Kit was used to extract genomic DNA from the blood cell samples.

The receptor chain draws on TRBV11-2 and TRBJ2-2; the D gene assignment is ambiguous. The sequenced sample consisted of PBMCs. The sequence came from a man between 25 and 39 years old in good health and CMV-seronegative. The CDR3 sequence is CASSFYATTTNTGELFF. The nucleotide sequence is TGTGCCAGCAGCTTCTACGCTACTACCACGAACACCGGGGAGCTGTTTTTT.